This T cell receptor (beta chain) is drawn from a study of breast tumors, draining lymph nodes, adjacent tissues. Study results and caveats: The data were judged consistent with most tumor T cells coming from lymph node and expanding in tumor.

TCRdb reprocessed the multiplex PCR reads with MiXCR, giving one entry per CDR3 protein. The table has roughly 220,000 distinct CDR3 sequences, roughly a third seen once. This clonotype was counted at least ten times. Its target is not known. Axillary draining lymph nodes of breast cancer patients supplied the node samples. CDR3 length equals 16 residues. Per germline, CDR1 LNHDA and CDR2 SQIVND (reference sequence). Losses at the gene ends were 5 bases for V and 8 bases for J; bases not matched to a gene: 11. The chain recombines TRBV19 with TRBJ2-1; TRBD2 agrees at 11 bases. The sample taken for sequencing was axillary lymph node tissue. The TCR was taken from a female donor with breast cancer. Some clones in this sample may be carry-over from other donors' samples. CDR3 protein: CASSQYIAGGVDEQFF. CDR3 DNA sequence: TGTGCCAGTAGTCAATATATAGCGGGAGGGGTGGATGAGCAGTTCTTC.